This T cell receptor (beta chain) was sequenced during a study of CD8 T cells in Susac syndrome. General observations from the study: Only a relatively small number of individuals were included in the TCR sequencing and HLA analysis.

TCR beta was sequenced from blood CD8+ and CD4+ T cells. Negative isolation was used for CD8+ and CD4+ T cells and FACS enrichment for TEMRA cells. Concerning this clonotype itself: Its antigen is currently unknown.

Reverse transcription of about 0.45 to 1 ug RNA was carried out with random hexamers. The authors amplified TCR beta CDR3 across 54 Vbeta and 13 Jbeta using immunoSEQ multiplex PCR. MiXCR, run by TCRdb on the immunoSEQ multiplex PCR reads, gives a single entry per CDR3 protein. The sample yields about 120,000 distinct CDR3 sequences, 85% to 95% seen once. Germline assignment: CDR1 SGHRS and CDR2 YFSETQ. The CDR3 has 14 residues. Trimming cost V 0 bases and J 9 bases, with 13 bases left between them. The material sequenced was CD4+ T cells from PBMCs. This TCR derives from a human donor in good health. The rearrangement links TRBV5-1 to TRBJ2-4; a possible D gene is TRBD1 (7 bases). CDR3 nucleotides: TGCGCCAGCAGCTTGGATCAGGGGGGTATCATTCAGTACTTC. Translated, it gives CASSLDQGGIIQYF.